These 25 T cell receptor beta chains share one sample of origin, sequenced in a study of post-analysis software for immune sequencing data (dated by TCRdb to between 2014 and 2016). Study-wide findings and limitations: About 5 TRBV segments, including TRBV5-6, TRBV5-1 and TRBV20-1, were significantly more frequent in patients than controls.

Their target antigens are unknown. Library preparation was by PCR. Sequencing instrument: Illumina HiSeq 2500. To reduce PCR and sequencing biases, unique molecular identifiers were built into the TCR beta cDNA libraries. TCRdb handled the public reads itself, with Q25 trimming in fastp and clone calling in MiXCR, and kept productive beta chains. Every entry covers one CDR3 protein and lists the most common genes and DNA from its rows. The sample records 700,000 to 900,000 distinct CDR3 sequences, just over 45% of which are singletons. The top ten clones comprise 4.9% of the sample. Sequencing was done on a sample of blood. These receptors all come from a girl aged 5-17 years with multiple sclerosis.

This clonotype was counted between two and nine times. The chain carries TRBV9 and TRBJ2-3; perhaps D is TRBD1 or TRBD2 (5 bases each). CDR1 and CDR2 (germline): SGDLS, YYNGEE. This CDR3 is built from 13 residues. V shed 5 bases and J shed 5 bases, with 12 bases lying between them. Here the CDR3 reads CASRPRGEDTQYF. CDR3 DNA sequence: TGTGCCAGCAGGCCTAGGGGAGAAGATACGCAGTATTTT.

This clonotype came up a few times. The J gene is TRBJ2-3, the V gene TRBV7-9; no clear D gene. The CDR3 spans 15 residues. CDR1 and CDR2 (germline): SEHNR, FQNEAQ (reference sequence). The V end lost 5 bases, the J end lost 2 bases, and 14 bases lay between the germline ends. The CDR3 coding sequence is TGTGCCAGCAGCCCCGCGCGGCCAGACACAGATACGCAGTATTTT. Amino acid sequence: CASSPARPDTDTQYF.

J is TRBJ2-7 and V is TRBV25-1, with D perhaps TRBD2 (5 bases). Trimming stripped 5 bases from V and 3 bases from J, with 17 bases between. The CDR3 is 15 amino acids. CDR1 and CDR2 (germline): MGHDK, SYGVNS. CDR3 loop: CASSRHSDGDYEQYF. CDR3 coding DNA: TGTGCCAGCAGTCGACATAGCGACGGAGACTACGAGCAGTACTTC.

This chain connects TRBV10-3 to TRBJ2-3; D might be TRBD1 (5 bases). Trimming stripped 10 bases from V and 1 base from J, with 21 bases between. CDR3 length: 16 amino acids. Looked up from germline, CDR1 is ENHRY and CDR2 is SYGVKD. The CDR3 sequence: CATKRQILGGTDTQYF. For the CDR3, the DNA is TGTGCCACCAAACGACAGATCCTTGGGGGCACAGATACGCAGTATTTT.

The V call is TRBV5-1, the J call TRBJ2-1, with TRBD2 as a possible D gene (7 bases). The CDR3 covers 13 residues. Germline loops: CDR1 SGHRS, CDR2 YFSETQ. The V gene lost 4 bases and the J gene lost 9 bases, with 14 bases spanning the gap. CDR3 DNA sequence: TGCGCCAGCAGCGTGGCGGGGGCGGGTGAGCAGTTCTTC. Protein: CASSVAGAGEQFF.

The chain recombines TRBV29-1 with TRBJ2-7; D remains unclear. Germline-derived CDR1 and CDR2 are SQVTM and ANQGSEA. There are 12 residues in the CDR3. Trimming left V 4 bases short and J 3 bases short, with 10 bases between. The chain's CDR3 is CSVANIFYEQYF. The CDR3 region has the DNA TGCAGCGTTGCGAACATTTTCTACGAGCAGTACTTC.

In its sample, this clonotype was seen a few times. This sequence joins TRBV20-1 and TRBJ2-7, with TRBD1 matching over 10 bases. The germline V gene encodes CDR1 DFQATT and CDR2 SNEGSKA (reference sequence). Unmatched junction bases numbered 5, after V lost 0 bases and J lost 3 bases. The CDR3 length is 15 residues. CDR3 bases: TGCAGTGCTAGAGATTCCGGGACAGGGGTCTACGAGCAGTACTTC. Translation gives CSARDSGTGVYEQYF.

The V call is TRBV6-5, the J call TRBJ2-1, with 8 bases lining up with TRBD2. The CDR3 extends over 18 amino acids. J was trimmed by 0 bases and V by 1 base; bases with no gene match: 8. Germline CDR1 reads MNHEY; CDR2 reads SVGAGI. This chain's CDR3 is CASSYYPSGPISYNEQFF. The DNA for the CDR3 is TGTGCCAGCAGTTACTATCCTAGCGGGCCTATCTCCTACAATGAGCAGTTCTTC.

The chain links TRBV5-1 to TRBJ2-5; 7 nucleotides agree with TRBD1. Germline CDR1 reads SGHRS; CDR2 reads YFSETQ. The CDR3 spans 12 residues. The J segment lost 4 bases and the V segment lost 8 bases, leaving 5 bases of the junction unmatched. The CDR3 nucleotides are TGCGCCAGTGGACAGGAAAGAGAGACCCAGTACTTC. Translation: CASGQERETQYF.

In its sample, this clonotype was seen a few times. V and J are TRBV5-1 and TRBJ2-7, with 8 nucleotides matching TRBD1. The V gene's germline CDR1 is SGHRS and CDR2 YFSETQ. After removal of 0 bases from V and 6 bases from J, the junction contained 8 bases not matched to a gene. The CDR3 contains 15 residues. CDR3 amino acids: CASSLGQGRAGEQYF. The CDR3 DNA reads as TGCGCCAGCAGCTTGGGACAGGGGAGAGCGGGCGAGCAGTACTTC.

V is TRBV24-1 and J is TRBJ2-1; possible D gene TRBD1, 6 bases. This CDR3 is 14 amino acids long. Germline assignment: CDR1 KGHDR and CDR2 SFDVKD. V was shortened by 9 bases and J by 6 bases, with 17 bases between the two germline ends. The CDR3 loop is CATASGTRINEQFF. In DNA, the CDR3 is TGTGCCACCGCCTCCGGGACAAGGATCAATGAGCAGTTCTTC.

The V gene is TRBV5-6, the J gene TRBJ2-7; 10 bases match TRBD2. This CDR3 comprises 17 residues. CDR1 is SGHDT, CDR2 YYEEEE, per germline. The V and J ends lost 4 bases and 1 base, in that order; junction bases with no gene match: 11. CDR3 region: CASSPAVGLAQSYEQYF. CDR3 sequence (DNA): TGTGCCAGCAGCCCAGCGGTGGGACTAGCGCAATCCTACGAGCAGTACTTC.

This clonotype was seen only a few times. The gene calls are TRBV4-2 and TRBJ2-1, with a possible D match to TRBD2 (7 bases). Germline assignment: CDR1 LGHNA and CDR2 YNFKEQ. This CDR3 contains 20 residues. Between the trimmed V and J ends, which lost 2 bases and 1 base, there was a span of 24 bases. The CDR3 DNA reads TGTGCCAGCAGCCAATCGGGGGCCGGTACTAGCGTCTGGTCCTACAATGAGCAGTTCTTC. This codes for CASSQSGAGTSVWSYNEQFF.

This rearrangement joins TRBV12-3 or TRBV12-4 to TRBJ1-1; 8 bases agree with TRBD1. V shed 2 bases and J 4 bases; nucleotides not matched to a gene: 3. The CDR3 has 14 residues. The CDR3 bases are TGTGCCAGCAGTTTAAGGACAGGGAGCACTGAAGCTTTCTTT. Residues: CASSLRTGSTEAFF.

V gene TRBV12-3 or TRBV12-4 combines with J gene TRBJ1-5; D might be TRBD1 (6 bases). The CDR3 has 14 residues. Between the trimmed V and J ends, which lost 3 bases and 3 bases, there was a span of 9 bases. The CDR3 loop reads CASSFRDNNQPQHF. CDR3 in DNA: TGTGCCAGCAGTTTTCGGGACAACAATCAGCCCCAGCATTTT.

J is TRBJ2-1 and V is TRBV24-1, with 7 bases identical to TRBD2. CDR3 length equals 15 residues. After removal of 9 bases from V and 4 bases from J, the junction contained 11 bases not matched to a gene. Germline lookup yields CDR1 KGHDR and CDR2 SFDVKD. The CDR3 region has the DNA TGTGCCACCGACGACTCTAAAGCGGGGTACAATGAGCAGTTCTTC. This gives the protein CATDDSKAGYNEQFF.

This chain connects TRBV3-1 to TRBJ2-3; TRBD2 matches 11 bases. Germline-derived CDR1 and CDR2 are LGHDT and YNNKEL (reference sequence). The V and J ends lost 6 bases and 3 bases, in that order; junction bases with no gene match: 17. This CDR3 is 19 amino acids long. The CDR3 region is CASSTLFGLAGGSTDTQYF. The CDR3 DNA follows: TGTGCCAGCAGTACTCTCTTCGGGCTAGCGGGAGGCTCAACAGATACGCAGTATTTT.

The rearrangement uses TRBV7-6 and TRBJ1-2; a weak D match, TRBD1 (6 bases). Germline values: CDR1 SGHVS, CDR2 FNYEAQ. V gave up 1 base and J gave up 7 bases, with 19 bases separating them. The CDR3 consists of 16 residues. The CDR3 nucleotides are TGTGCCAGCAGCTTAGTAGAGGGGCGGGACAAAGGTGGCTACACCTTC. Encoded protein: CASSLVEGRDKGGYTF.

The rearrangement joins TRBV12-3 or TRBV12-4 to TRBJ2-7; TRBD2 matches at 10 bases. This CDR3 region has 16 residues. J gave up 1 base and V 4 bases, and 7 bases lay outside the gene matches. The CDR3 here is CASSSLLAGESYEQYF. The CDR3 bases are TGTGCCAGCAGTTCCCTCCTAGCGGGAGAATCCTACGAGCAGTACTTC.

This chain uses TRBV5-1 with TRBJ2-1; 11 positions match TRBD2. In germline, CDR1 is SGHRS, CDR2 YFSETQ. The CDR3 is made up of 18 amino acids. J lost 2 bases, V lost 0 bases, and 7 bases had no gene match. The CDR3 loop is CASSLGGSGRAPYNEQFF. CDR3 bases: TGCGCCAGCAGCTTGGGCGGTAGCGGGAGGGCCCCCTACAATGAGCAGTTCTTC.

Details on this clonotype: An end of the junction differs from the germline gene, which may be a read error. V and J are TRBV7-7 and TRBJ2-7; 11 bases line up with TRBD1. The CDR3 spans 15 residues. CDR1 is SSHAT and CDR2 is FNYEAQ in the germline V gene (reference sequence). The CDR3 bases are TGTGCTAGCAGCTTTGGACAGGGGGCCGCCTACGGGCAGTACTTC. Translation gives CASSFGQGAAYGQYF. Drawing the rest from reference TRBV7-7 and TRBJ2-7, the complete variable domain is GAGVSQSPRYKVTKRGQDVTLRCDPISSHATLYWYQQALGQGPEFLTYFNYEAQPDKSGLPSDRFSAERPEGSISTLTIQRTEQRDSAMYRCASSFGQGAAYGQYFGPGTRLTVT.

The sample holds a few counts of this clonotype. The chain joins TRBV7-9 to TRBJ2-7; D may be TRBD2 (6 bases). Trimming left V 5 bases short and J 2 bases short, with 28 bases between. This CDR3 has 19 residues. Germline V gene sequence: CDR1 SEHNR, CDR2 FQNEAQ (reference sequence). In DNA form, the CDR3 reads TGTGCCAGCAGCCCTTTGGTGTCCGAGGCTAGCGTTTCGCCCTACGAGCAGTACTTC. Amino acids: CASSPLVSEASVSPYEQYF.

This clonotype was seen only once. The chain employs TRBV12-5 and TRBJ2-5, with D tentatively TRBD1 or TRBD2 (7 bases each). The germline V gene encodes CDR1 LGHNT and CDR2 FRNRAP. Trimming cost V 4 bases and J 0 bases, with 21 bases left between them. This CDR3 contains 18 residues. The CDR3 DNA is TGTGCTAGTGGTTCAGGGGGGTTAGCGGGCGGTTACCAAGAGACCCAGTACTTC. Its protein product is CASGSGGLAGGYQETQYF.

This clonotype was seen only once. The CDR3 DNA reads as TGTGCCAGCAGCCAAGGGCCCTACGGGCAGTACTTC. It is translated as CASSQGPYGQYF. The chain carries TRBV3-1 and TRBJ2-5; no reliable D call. The germline gives CDR1 LGHDT, CDR2 YNNKEL (reference sequence). V lost 1 base and J lost 11, with 11 bases in between. This CDR3 is built from 12 residues.

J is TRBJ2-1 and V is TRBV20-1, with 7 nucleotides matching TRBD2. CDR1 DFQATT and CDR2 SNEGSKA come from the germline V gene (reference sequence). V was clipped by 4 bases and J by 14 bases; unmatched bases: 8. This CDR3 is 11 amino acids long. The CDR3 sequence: CSATGSGFKFF. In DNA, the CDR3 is TGCAGTGCTACGGGTAGCGGGTTCAAGTTCTTC.